This TCR beta chain was identified in a study of T-cell memory formation after mild COVID-19. Turning to the study itself: TCR clusters were mostly confined to one donor each. Findings and limits, study-wide: Contracting CD4+ clones lay largely in CM and EM, with CD8+ ones residing in EMRA. Contracting clones from day 15 to 85 showed balanced CD4/CD8; later expanders favored CD4+. There was no confirmation that second-wave clones peaking on day 37 were SARS-CoV-2 specific.

With V trimmed by 3 bases and J by 0 bases, 5 bases remained unmatched. Per the germline V gene, CDR1 is LGHDT and CDR2 is YNNKEL (reference sequence). CDR3 length equals 16 residues. In this sample, this clonotype turned up a few times. Its antigen remains unknown. TCRdb called the 5' RACE reads again in MiXCR, with one record for every CDR3 protein. Here the sample spans some 180,000 distinct CDR3 sequences, around 18% being singletons. Sequenced sample: PBMCs or a T cell subset sorted from them (not recorded which). The V call is TRBV3-1, the J call TRBJ2-1; TRBD2 aligns across 7 bases. This TCR came from a man aged 18 to 30 who had mild COVID-19 (a few samples of this study predate the infection). Cell type and time point are not known. The CDR3 loop is CASSHRGGSSYNEQFF. CDR3 coding DNA: TGTGCCAGCAGCCACCGGGGCGGGAGCTCCTACAATGAGCAGTTCTTC.